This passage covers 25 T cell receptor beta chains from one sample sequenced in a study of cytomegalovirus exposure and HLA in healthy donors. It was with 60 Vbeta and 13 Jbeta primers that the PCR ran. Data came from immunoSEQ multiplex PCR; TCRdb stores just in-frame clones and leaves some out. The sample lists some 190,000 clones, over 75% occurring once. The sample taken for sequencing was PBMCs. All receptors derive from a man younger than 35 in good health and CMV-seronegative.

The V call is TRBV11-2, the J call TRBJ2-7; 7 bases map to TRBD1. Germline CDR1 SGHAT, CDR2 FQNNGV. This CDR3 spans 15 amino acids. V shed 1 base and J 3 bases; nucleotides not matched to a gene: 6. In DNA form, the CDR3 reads TGTGCCAGCAGCTTAGGACAGGGTTTTCTCTACGAGCAGTACTTC. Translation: CASSLGQGFLYEQYF.

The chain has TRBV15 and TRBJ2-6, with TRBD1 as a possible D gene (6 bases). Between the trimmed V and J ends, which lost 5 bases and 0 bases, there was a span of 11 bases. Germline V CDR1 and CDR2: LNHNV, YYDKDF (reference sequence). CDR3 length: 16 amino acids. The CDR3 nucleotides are TGTGCCACCAGCCCGGACAGTTTCTCTGGGGCCAACGTCCTGACTTTC. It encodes CATSPDSFSGANVLTF.

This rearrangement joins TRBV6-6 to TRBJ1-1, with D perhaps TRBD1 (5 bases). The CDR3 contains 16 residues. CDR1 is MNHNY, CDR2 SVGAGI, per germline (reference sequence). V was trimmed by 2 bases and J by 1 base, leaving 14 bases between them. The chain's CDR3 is CASSYPGGRENTEAFF. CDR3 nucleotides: TGTGCCAGCAGTTACCCGGGGGGGAGGGAGAACACTGAAGCTTTCTTT.

In DNA, the CDR3 is TGTGCCAGCAGCGAGTCGGGACAGGGGGCCTTCGGGGAGCTGTTTTTT. Translated, it gives CASSESGQGAFGELFF. The chain couples TRBV5-4 to TRBJ2-2; 12 bases map to TRBD1. V was pared by 4 bases and J by 7 bases, with 8 bases of the junction left unmatched. CDR3 length: 16 amino acids. Germline loops: CDR1 SGHNT, CDR2 YYREEE (reference sequence).

The CDR3 protein is CASSELENTEAFF. The CDR3 region has the DNA TGTGCCAGCAGTGAACTAGAGAACACTGAAGCTTTCTTT. The V gene is TRBV6-5, the J gene TRBJ1-1; D uncertain. Germline lookup yields CDR1 MNHEY and CDR2 SVGAGI. The CDR3 is 13 amino acids. The V end lost 5 bases, the J end lost 1 base, and 8 bases lay between the germline ends.

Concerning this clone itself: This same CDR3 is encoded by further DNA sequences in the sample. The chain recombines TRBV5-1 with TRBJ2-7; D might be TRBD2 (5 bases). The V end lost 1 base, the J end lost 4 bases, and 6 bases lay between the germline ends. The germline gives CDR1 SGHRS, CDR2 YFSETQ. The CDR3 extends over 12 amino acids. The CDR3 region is CASSLSGYEQYF. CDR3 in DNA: TGCGCCAGCAGCTTGAGCGGTTACGAGCAGTACTTC.

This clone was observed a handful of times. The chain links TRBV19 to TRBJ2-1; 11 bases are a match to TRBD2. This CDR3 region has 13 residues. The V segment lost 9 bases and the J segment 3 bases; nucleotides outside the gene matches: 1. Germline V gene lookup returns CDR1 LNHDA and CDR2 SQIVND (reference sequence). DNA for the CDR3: TGTGCCAGCGGGACTAGCGGCTACAATGAGCAGTTCTTC. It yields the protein CASGTSGYNEQFF.

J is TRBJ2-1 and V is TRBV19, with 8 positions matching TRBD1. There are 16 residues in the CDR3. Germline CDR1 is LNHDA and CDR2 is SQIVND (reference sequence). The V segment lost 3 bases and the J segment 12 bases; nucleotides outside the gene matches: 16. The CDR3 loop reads CASSIRGQGATPRQFF. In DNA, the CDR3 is TGTGCCAGTAGTATTCGAGGGCAGGGGGCGACTCCTCGGCAGTTCTTC.

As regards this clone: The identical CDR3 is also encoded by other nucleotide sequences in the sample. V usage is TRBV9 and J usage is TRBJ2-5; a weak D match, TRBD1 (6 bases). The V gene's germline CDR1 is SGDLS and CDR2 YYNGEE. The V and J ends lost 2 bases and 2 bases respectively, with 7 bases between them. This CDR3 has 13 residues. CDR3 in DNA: TGTGCCAGCAGCGTCGGACAGCAAGAGACCCAGTACTTC. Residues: CASSVGQQETQYF.

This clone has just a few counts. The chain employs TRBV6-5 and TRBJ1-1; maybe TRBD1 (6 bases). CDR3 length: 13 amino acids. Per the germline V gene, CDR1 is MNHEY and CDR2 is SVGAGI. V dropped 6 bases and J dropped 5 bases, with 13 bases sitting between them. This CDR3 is CASRDNRVTEAFF. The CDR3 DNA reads TGTGCCAGCAGGGATAACAGGGTAACTGAAGCTTTCTTT.

CDR3 sequence (DNA): TGTGCCAGCTCACCACCGACCGGACAGGGCTCCTACGAGCAGTACTTC. Its protein is CASSPPTGQGSYEQYF. The genes are TRBV18 and TRBJ2-7, with 8 bases that match TRBD1. Per germline, CDR1 KGHSH and CDR2 LQKENI. V trimming: 0 bases; J trimming: 0 bases; junction bases outside the gene matches: 4. The CDR3 extends over 16 amino acids.

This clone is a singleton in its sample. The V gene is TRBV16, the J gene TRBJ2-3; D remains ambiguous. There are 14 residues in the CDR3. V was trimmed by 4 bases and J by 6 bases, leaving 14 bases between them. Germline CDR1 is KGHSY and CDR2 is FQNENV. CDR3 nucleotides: TGTGCCAGCAGCCCCTCTGGGCCCCTGGATACGCAGTATTTT. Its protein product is CASSPSGPLDTQYF.

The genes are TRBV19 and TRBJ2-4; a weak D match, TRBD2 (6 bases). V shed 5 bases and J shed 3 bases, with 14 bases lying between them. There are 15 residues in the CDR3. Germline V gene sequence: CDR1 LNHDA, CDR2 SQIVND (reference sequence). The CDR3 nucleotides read TGTGCCAGTAGTGGGGTGGGAGGATACAAAAACATTCAGTACTTC. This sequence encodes CASSGVGGYKNIQYF.

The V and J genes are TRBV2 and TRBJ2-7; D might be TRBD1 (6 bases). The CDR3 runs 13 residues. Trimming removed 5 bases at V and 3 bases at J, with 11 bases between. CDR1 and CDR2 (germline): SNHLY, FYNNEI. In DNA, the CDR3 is TGTGCCAGCAGTTACAACAGGGTCTACGAGCAGTACTTC. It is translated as CASSYNRVYEQYF.

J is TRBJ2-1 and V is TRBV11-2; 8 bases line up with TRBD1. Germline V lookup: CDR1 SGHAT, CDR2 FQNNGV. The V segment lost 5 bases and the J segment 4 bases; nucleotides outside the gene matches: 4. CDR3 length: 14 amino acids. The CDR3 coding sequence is TGTGCCAGCAGCCGGACAGGGTCTTACAATGAGCAGTTCTTC. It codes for CASSRTGSYNEQFF.

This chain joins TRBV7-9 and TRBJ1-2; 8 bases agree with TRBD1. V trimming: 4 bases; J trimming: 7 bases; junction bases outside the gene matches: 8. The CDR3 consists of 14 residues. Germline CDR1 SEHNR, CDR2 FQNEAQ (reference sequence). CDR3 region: CASSSQPGGGGYTF. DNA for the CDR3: TGTGCCAGCAGCTCCCAACCAGGGGGCGGTGGCTACACCTTC.

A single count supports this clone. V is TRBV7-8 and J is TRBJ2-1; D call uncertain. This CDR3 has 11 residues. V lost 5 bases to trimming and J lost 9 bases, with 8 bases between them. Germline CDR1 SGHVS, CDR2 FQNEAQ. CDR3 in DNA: TGTGCCAGCAGCCCCACACGTGAGCAGTTCTTC. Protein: CASSPTREQFF. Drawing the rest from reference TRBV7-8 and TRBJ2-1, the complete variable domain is GAGVSQSPRYKVAKRGQDVALRCDPISGHVSLFWYQQALGQGPEFLTYFQNEAQLDKSGLPSDRFFAERPEGSVSTLKIQRTQQEDSAVYLCASSPTREQFFGPGTRLTVL.

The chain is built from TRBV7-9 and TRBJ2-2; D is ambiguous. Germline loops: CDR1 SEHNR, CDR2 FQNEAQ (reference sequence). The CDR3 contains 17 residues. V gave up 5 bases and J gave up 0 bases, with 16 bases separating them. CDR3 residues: CASSPLPGWANTGELFF. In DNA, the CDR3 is TGTGCCAGCAGCCCCCTCCCGGGTTGGGCGAACACCGGGGAGCTGTTTTTT.

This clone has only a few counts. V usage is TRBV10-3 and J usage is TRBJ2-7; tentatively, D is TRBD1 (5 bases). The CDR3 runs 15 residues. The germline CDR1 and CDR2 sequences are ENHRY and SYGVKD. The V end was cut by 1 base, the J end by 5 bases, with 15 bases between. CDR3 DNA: TGTGCCATCAGTGAGTTATATCAGGGTTCGGACGAGCAGTACTTC. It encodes CAISELYQGSDEQYF.

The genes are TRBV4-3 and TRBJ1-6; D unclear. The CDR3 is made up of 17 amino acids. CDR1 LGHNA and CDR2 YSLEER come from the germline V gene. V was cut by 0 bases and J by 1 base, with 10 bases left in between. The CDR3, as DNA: TGCGCCAGCAGCCAAGAGATGGGGAGGTCCTATAATTCACCCCTCCACTTT. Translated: CASSQEMGRSYNSPLHF.

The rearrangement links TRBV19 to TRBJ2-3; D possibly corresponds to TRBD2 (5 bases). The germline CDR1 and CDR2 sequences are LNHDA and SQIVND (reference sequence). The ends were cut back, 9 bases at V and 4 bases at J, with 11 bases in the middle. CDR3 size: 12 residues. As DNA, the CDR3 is TGTGCCAGCCAACTAGGATCAGATACGCAGTATTTT. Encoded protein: CASQLGSDTQYF.

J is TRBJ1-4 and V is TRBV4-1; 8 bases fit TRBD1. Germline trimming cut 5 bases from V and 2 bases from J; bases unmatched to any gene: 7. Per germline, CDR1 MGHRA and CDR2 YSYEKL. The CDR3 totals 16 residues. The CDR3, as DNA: TGCGCCAGCAGCTCTGGACAGGGTTTTACTAATGAAAAACTGTTTTTT. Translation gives CASSSGQGFTNEKLFF.

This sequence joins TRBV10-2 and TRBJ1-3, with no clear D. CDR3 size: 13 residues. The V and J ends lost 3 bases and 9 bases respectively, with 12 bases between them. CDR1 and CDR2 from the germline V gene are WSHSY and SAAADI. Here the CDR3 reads CASSDNPGGTIYF. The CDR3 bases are TGCGCCAGCAGTGATAACCCGGGAGGCACCATATATTTT.

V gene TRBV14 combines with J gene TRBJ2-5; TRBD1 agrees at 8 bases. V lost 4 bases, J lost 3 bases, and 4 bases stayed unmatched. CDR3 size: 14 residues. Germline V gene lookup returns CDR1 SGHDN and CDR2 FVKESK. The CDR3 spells CASSPDRGKETQYF. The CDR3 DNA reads TGTGCCAGCAGCCCCGACAGGGGTAAAGAGACCCAGTACTTC. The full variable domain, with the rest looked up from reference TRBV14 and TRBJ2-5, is EAGVTQFPSHSVIEKGQTVTLRCDPISGHDNLYWYRRVMGKEIKFLLHFVKESKQDESGMPNNRFLAERTGGTYSTLKVQPAELEDSGVYFCASSPDRGKETQYFGPGTRLLVL.

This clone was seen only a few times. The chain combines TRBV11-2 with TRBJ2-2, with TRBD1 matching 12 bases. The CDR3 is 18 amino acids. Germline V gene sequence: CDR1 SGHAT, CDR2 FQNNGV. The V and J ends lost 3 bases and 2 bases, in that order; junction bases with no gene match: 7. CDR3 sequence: CASSFRDRGRGNTGELFF. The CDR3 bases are TGTGCCAGCAGCTTCCGGGACAGGGGGCGAGGAAACACCGGGGAGCTGTTTTTT.